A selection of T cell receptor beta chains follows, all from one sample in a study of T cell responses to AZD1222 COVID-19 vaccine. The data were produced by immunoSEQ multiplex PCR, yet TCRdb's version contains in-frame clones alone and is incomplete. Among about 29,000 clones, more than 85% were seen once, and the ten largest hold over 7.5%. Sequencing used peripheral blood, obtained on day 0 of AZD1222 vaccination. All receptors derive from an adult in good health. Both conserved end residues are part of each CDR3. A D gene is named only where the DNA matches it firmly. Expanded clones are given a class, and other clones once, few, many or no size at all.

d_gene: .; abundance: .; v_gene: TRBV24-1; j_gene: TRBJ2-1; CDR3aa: CATTPSAGGEQFF; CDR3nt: TGTGCCACCACCCCTAGCGCAGGTGGTGAGCAGTTCTTC
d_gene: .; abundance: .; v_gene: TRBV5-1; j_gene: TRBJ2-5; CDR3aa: CASSRDQETQYF; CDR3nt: TGCGCCAGCAGCCGGGACCAAGAGACCCAGTACTTC
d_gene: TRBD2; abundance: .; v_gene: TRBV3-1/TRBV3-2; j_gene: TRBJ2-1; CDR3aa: CASSQAGGNEQFF; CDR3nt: TGTGCCAGCAGTCAGGCGGGAGGAAATGAGCAGTTCTTC
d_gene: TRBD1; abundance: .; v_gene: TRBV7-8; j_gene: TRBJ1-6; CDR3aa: CASSLTQGPRSYNSPLHF; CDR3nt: TGTGCCAGCAGCTTGACACAGGGGCCCCGCTCGTATAATTCACCCCTCCACTTT
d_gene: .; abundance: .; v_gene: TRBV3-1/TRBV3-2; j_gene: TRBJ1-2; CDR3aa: CASSRRAGNYGYTF; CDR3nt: TGTGCCAGCAGCCGGAGGGCTGGGAACTATGGCTACACCTTC
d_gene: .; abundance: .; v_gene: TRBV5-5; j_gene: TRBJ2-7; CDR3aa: CASSLEGMPSYEQYF; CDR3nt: TGTGCCAGCAGCTTGGAGGGGATGCCCTCCTACGAGCAGTACTTC
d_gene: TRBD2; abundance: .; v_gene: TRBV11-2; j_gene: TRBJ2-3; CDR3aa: CASSFGLAGGRTSTDTQYF; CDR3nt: TGTGCCAGCAGCTTCGGACTAGCGGGGGGTCGTACTAGCACAGATACGCAGTATTTT
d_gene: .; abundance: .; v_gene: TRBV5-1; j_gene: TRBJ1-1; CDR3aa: CASSPTVLNTEAFF; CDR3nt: TGCGCCAGCAGTCCGACAGTCCTGAACACTGAAGCTTTCTTT
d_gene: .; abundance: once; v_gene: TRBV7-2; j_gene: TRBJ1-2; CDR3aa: CASSGQKYYGYTF; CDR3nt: TGTGCCAGCAGCGGACAGAAGTACTATGGCTACACCTTC
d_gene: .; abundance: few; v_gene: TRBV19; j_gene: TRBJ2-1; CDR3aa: CASSGRTGLDEQFF; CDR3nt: TGTGCCAGTAGTGGGAGGACAGGTCTCGATGAGCAGTTCTTC
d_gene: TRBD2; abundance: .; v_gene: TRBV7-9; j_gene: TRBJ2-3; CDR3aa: CASSTGLVRTDTQYF; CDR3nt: TGTGCCAGCAGCACGGGACTAGTGCGCACAGATACGCAGTATTTT
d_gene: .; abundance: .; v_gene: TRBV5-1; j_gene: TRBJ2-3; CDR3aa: CASSFSWDTQYF; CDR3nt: TGCGCCAGCAGCTTTTCATGGGATACGCAGTATTTT
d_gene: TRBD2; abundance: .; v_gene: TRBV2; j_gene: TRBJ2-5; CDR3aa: CAVLAGAAQETQYF; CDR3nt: TGTGCCGTCCTAGCGGGAGCAGCCCAAGAGACCCAGTACTTC
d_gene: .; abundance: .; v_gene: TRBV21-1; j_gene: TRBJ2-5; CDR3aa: CASSKALIYAQETQYF; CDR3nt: TGTGCCAGCAGCAAAGCTTTAATCTATGCCCAGGAGACCCAGTACTTC
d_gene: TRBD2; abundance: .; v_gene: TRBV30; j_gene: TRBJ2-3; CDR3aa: CAWSGRERPDTQYF; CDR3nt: TGTGCCTGGAGTGGGCGGGAGAGGCCAGATACGCAGTATTTT
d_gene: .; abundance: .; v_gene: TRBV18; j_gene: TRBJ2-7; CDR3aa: CASSPGASVSYEQYF; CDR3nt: TGTGCCAGCTCACCCGGGGCTAGCGTCTCCTACGAGCAGTACTTC
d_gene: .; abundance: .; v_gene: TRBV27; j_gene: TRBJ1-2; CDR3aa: CASSSGHGGYTF; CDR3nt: TGTGCCAGCAGTTCGGGGCACGGAGGCTACACCTTC
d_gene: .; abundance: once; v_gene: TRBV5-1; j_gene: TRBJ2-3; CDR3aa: CASSSTGDTQYF; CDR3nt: TGCGCCAGCAGCTCCACGGGGGATACGCAGTATTTT
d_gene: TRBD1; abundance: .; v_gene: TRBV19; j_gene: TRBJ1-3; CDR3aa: CASSLRGDGNTIYF; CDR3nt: TGTGCCAGTAGCCTCAGGGGGGATGGAAACACCATATATTTT
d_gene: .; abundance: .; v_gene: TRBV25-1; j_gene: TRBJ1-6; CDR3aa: CASSGPPVYNSPLHF; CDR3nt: TGTGCCAGCAGTGGTCCGCCAGTGTATAATTCACCCCTCCACTTT
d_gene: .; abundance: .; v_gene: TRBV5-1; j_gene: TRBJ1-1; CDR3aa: CASSWDISNTEAFF; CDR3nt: TGCGCCAGCAGCTGGGACATTTCGAACACTGAAGCTTTCTTT
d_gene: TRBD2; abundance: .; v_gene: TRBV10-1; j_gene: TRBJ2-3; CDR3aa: CASSEDGSGSTDTQYF; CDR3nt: TGCGCCAGCAGTGAGGACGGTAGCGGGAGTACAGATACGCAGTATTTT
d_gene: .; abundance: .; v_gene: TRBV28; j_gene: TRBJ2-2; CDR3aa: CASSLWTLVAGELFF; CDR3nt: TGTGCCAGCAGTTTATGGACGCTAGTCGCCGGGGAGCTGTTTTTT
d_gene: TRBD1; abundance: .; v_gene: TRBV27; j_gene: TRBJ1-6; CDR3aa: CASSLAGTGWNSPLHF; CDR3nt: TGTGCCAGCAGTTTGGCCGGGACAGGGTGGAATTCACCCCTCCACTTT
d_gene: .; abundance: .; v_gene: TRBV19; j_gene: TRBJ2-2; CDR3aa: CASTPAPNTGELFF; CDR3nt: TGTGCCAGTACCCCCGCCCCGAACACCGGGGAGCTGTTTTTT
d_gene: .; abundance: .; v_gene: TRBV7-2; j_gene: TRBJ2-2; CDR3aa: CASSFDPNTGELFF; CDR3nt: TGTGCCAGCAGCTTCGACCCGAACACCGGGGAGCTGTTTTTT
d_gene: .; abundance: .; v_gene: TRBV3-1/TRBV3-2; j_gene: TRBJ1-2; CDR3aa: CASSQAGRGDTF; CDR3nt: TGTGCCAGCAGCCAAGCAGGACGAGGGGACACCTTC
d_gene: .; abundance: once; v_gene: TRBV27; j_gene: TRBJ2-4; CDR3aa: CASSFPQGLAKNIQYF; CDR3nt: TGTGCCAGCAGTTTCCCACAGGGACTAGCCAAAAACATTCAGTACTTC
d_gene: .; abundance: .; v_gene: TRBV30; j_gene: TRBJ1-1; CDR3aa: CAWSVMGTEAFF; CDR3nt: TGTGCCTGGAGTGTTATGGGGACTGAAGCTTTCTTT